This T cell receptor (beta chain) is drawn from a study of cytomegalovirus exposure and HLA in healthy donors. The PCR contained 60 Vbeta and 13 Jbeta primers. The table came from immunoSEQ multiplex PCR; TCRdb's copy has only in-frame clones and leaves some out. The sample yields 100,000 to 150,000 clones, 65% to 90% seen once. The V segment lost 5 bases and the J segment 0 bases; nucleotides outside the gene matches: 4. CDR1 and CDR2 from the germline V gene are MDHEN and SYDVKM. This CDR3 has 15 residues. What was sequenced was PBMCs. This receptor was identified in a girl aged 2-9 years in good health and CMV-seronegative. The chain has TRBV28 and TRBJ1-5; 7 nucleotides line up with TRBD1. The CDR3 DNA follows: TGTGCCAGCAGTCCGGACAGGAGTAGCAATCAGCCCCAGCATTTT. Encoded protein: CASSPDRSSNQPQHF.